This TCR beta chain originates from a study of T-cell reconstitution after alpha-beta-depleted transplantation in children. During its preparation, the TCRbeta library received unique molecular identifiers. TCRdb independently ran MiXCR on the PCR reads; one entry per CDR3 protein. The sample holds around 410,000 distinct CDR3 sequences, under 13% seen once. Germline loops: CDR1 LNHNV, CDR2 YYDKDF (reference sequence). V lost 1 base and J lost 4; bases outside the gene matches: 5. This CDR3 comprises 15 residues. The specimen was PBMCs from the stem cell graft donor, collected from the stem cell graft. This receptor was taken from a human donor who donated a stem cell graft to a child with acute myeloid leukemia. The chain uses TRBV15 and TRBJ2-3; 7 bases line up with TRBD2. CDR3 in amino acids: CATSRGGGPSDTQYF. The CDR3 DNA reads as TGTGCCACCAGCAGAGGCGGGGGTCCCTCAGATACGCAGTATTTT.